The 5 T cell receptor beta chains given below trace back to one sample, sequenced in a study of T cells in Graves' hyperthyroidism and ophthalmopathy. Amplified TCR beta CDR3 regions derived from RNA transcripts. First-round RT-PCR targeting the TCR CDR3 was performed with the HTBI primer set. Using its own MiXCR run on the multiplex PCR reads, TCRdb lists one record per CDR3 protein. The table shows 650,000 to 800,000 distinct CDR3 sequences, with 40% to 55% occurring only once. Sequenced material: peripheral blood or thyroid tissue (not recorded which). All receptors derive from an adult man with Graves' disease, either hyperthyroidism or ophthalmopathy (not recorded which).

This clonotype was seen repeatedly, ten times or more. The chain recombines TRBV2 with TRBJ1-4; D not certain. The CDR3 contains 14 residues. Trimming removed 6 bases from V and 6 bases from J, with 14 bases in between. Germline values: CDR1 SNHLY, CDR2 FYNNEI. CDR3 DNA: TGTGCCAGCAGGCCGCCTCCCGGGGATGAAAAACTGTTTTTT. Translated: CASRPPPGDEKLFF.

This clonotype was counted ten times or more. This sequence joins TRBV2 and TRBJ1-6, with unresolved D. Trimming pared 8 bases from V and 7 bases from J, leaving 6 bases between. The CDR3 covers 11 residues. Germline V gene data show CDR1 as SNHLY and CDR2 as FYNNEI. The CDR3 DNA sequence: TGTGCCAGCTTAGGAAATTCACCCCTCCACTTT. This encodes CASLGNSPLHF.

The sample holds many counts of this clonotype. The chain recombines TRBV6-5 with TRBJ2-5, with D uncertain. The CDR3 sequence is 12 residues long. Germline V gives CDR1 MNHEY, CDR2 SVGAGI. V was clipped by 7 bases and J by 1 base, with 7 bases between them. CDR3 in DNA: TGTGCCAGCACCGCCAGCCAAGAGACCCAGTACTTC. This gives the protein CASTASQETQYF.

The chain couples TRBV5-1 to TRBJ2-5, with unresolved D. The CDR3 runs 10 residues. V was trimmed by 4 bases and J by 9 bases, leaving 7 bases between them. Per the germline V gene, CDR1 is SGHRS and CDR2 is YFSETQ. The CDR3 region is CASSTDAQYF. CDR3 sequence (DNA): TGCGCCAGCAGCACGGACGCCCAGTACTTC.

Of note for this clonotype: A read error may account for a junction end that differs from germline. The gene calls are TRBV10-3 and TRBJ1-1, with 9 bases that match TRBD1. This CDR3 spans 15 amino acids. Germline assignment: CDR1 ENHRY and CDR2 SYGVKD. The CDR3 coding sequence is TGTGCCATCAATGAGTCAGGGACAGGGACCACTGAAGCTTTCTTT. This sequence encodes CAINESGTGTTEAFF.